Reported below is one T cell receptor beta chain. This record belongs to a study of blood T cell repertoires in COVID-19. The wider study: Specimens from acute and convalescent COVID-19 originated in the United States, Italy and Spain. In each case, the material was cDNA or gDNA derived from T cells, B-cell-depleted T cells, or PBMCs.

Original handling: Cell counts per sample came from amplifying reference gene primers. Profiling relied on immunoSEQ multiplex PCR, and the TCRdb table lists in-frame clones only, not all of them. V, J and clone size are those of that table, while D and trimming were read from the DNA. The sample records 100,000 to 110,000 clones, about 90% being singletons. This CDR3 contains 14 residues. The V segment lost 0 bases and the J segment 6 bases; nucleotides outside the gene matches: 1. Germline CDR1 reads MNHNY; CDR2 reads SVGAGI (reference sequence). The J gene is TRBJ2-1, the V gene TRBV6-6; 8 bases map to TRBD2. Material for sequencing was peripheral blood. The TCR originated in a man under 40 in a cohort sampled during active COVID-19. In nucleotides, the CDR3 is TGTGCCAGCAGTTACTCGGGGACTAGCAATGAGCAGTTCTTC. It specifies CASSYSGTSNEQFF.